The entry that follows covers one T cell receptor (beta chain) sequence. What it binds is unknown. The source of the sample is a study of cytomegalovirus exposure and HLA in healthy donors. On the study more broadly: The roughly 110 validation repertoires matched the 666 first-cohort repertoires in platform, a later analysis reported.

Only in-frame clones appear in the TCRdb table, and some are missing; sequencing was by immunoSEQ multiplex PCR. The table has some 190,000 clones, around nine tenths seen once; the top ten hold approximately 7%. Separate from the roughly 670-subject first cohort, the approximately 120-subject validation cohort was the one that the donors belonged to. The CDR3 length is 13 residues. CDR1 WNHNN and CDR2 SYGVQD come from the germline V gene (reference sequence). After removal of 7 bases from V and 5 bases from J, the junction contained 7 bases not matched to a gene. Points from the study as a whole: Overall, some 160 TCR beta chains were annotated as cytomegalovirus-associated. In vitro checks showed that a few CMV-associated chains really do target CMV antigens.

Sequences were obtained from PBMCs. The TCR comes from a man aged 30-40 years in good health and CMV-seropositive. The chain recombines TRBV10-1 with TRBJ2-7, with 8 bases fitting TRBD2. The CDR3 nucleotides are TGCGCCAGCACGTCGGGGGGGGCTAACGAGCAGTACTTC. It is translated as CASTSGGANEQYF.